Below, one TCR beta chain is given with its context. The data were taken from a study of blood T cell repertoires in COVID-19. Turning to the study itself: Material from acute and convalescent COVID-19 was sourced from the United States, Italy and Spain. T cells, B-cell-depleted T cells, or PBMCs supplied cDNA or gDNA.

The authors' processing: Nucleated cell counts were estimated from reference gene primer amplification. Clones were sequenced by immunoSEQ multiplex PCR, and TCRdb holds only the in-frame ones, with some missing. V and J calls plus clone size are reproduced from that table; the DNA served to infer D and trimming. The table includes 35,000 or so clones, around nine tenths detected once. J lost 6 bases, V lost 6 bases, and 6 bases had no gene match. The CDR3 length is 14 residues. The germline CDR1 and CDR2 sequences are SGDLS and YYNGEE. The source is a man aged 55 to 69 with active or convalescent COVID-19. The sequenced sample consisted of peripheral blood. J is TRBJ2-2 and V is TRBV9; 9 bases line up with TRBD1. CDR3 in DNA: TGTGCCAGCAATGGACAGGGGAGCCCCGGGGAGCTGTTTTTT. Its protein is CASNGQGSPGELFF.